The 26 T cell receptor beta chains in this list originate from one sample, sequenced in a study of T cells in pancreatic ductal adenocarcinoma. TCRdb's table, derived via immunoSEQ multiplex PCR, lists solely in-frame clones and lacks some. Altogether some 16,000 clones are present, about 93% being singletons, with the ten largest covering approximately 16%. No neoadjuvant therapy was given to the selected pancreatic ductal adenocarcinoma patients before their surgery. Sequencing was performed on PBMCs. The source is a human donor with pancreatic ductal adenocarcinoma.

This clone occurred once. The CDR3 nucleotides read TGTGCCAGCAGCGATACGGGTAGGGCTCTCACAGATACGCAGTATTTT. Translating gives CASSDTGRALTDTQYF. The gene calls are TRBV9 and TRBJ2-3, with D hard to call. This CDR3 region has 16 residues. Germline loops: CDR1 SGDLS, CDR2 YYNGEE. V was clipped by 3 bases and J by 2 bases, with 16 bases between them. The full variable domain, its missing parts supplied by reference TRBV9 and TRBJ2-3, is DSGVTQTPKHLITATGQRVTLRCSPRSGDLSVYWYQQSLDQGLQFLIQYYNGEERAKGNILERFSAQQFPDLHSELNLSSLELGDSALYFCASSDTGRALTDTQYFGPGTRLTVL.

The chain uses TRBV27 and TRBJ2-1; TRBD1 matches 11 bases. The trim removed 3 bases at V and 1 base at J, leaving 11 bases unmatched. Germline V gene lookup returns CDR1 MNHEY and CDR2 SMNVEV (reference sequence). The CDR3 extends over 19 amino acids. The CDR3, as DNA: TGTGCCAGCAGTTTTATCGCCTTCGGACAGGGGGCTTCCTACAATGAGCAGTTCTTC. Encoded protein: CASSFIAFGQGASYNEQFF.

This chain uses TRBV19 with TRBJ1-3, with D possibly being TRBD1 (6 bases). This CDR3 has 17 amino acids. CDR1 LNHDA and CDR2 SQIVND come from the germline V gene (reference sequence). Trimming took off 2 bases at V and 4 bases at J, with 18 bases between the two ends. Here the CDR3 reads CASSINAGASSGNTIYF. Here the CDR3 DNA reads TGTGCCAGTAGTATAAACGCAGGGGCTTCGTCGGGAAACACCATATATTTT. The entire variable domain, with the rest obtained from reference TRBV19 and TRBJ1-3, is as follows: DGGITQSPKYLFRKEGQNVTLSCEQNLNHDAMYWYRQDPGQGLRLIYYSQIVNDFQKGDIAEGYSVSREKKESFPLTVTSAQKNPTAFYLCASSINAGASSGNTIYFGEGSWLTVV.

The chain has TRBV7-9 and TRBJ2-1, with TRBD2 matching over 8 bases. This CDR3 has 18 residues. V trimming: 1 base; J trimming: 0 bases; junction bases outside the gene matches: 8. CDR1 and CDR2 (germline): SEHNR, FQNEAQ (reference sequence). CDR3 amino acids: CASSLEAGGLSSYNEQFF. Written as DNA, the CDR3 is TGTGCCAGCAGCTTAGAGGCGGGAGGACTGAGCTCCTACAATGAGCAGTTCTTC.

The chain links TRBV19 to TRBJ1-2, with D hard to call. V was clipped by 2 bases and J by 1 base, with 8 bases between them. The germline CDR1 and CDR2 sequences are LNHDA and SQIVND (reference sequence). The CDR3 is made up of 14 amino acids. CDR3 protein: CASSISYYNYGYTF. CDR3 nucleotides: TGTGCCAGTAGTATATCTTACTATAACTATGGCTACACCTTC.

This clone was found once. CDR3 residues: CASSPDSDDTEAFF. The DNA of the CDR3 is TGTGCCAGCAGCCCCGATTCAGACGACACTGAAGCTTTCTTT. The rearrangement uses TRBV5-6 and TRBJ1-1; D unclear. The CDR3 extends over 14 amino acids. V lost 4 bases to trimming and J lost 3 bases, with 13 bases between them. Germline V gene lookup returns CDR1 SGHDT and CDR2 YYEEEE.

In its sample, this clone ranks as large. The chain combines TRBV15 with TRBJ1-1, with D possibly matching TRBD1 (5 bases). Germline assignment: CDR1 LNHNV and CDR2 YYDKDF (reference sequence). The V gene lost 0 bases and the J gene lost 5 bases, with 10 bases spanning the gap. The CDR3 consists of 14 residues. The CDR3 loop reads CATSRDLAGTEAFF. The CDR3 DNA reads TGTGCCACCAGCAGAGATCTAGCAGGGACTGAAGCTTTCTTT.

This clone was detected only once. The rearrangement joins TRBV28 to TRBJ2-3; 13 bases line up with TRBD2. With V trimmed by 2 bases and J by 1 base, 12 bases remained unmatched. The CDR3 sequence is 20 residues long. Germline CDR1 MDHEN, CDR2 SYDVKM. The DNA of the CDR3 is TGTGCCAGCAGTTTACCTCCTTGGACTAGCGGGGGACTTCGCACAGATACGCAGTATTTT. It translates to CASSLPPWTSGGLRTDTQYF. Supplemented by reference TRBV28 and TRBJ2-3, the full variable domain reads DVKVTQSSRYLVKRTGEKVFLECVQDMDHENMFWYRQDPGLGLRLIYFSYDVKMKEKGDIPEGYSVSREKKERFSLILESASTNQTSMYLCASSLPPWTSGGLRTDTQYFGPGTRLTVL.

The V call is TRBV27, the J call TRBJ1-1; perhaps TRBD1 as D (5 bases). V was clipped by 5 bases and J by 0 bases, with 13 bases between them. Germline loops: CDR1 MNHEY, CDR2 SMNVEV (reference sequence). CDR3 length: 15 amino acids. This chain's CDR3 is CASSPRGSMNTEAFF. The CDR3 bases are TGTGCCAGCAGTCCCCGGGGGAGCATGAACACTGAAGCTTTCTTT.

The chain carries TRBV7-2 and TRBJ1-1; no reliable D call. The CDR3 runs 16 residues. With 1 base removed from V and 0 bases from J, the gap between germline ends came to 12 bases. The germline V gene has CDR1 SGHTA and CDR2 FQGNSA. The DNA of the CDR3 is TGTGCCAGCAGCTTAGGGTCCCTTGGGATGAACACTGAAGCTTTCTTT. Residues: CASSLGSLGMNTEAFF.

The chain employs TRBV2 and TRBJ1-6; maybe TRBD1 (6 bases). This CDR3 spans 19 amino acids. CDR1 SNHLY and CDR2 FYNNEI come from the germline V gene. V lost 1 base, J lost 0 bases, and 16 bases lay in between. The CDR3 coding sequence is TGTGCCAGCAGTGAAGTTCAGGGGTCGATGAGCTCCTATAATTCACCCCTCCACTTT. The encoded protein is CASSEVQGSMSSYNSPLHF.

V is TRBV19 and J is TRBJ1-5; D unclear. The germline V and J ends were trimmed by 5 bases and 0 bases, with 17 bases remaining between them. Germline V gene data show CDR1 as LNHDA and CDR2 as SQIVND (reference sequence). The CDR3 extends over 17 amino acids. The CDR3: CASSPPNSEYSNQPQHF. In DNA, the CDR3 is TGTGCCAGTAGTCCCCCCAACAGCGAGTATAGCAATCAGCCCCAGCATTTT.

This sequence joins TRBV6-6 and TRBJ2-3, with a weak D call TRBD1 (6 bases). V was cut by 0 bases and J by 1 base, with 8 bases left in between. CDR1 MNHNY and CDR2 SVGAGI come from the germline V gene (reference sequence). This CDR3 is built from 15 residues. The CDR3 region is CASSYSGGGTDTQYF. The CDR3 bases are TGTGCCAGCAGTTACTCTGGGGGCGGCACAGATACGCAGTATTTT.

This sequence joins TRBV19 and TRBJ1-1, with no clear D. The germline V gene has CDR1 LNHDA and CDR2 SQIVND (reference sequence). Trimming took 3 bases from V and 3 from J, leaving 11 bases between them. This CDR3 is built from 14 residues. This CDR3 reads CASSMIYGYTEAFF. In DNA form, the CDR3 reads TGTGCCAGTAGTATGATCTACGGGTACACTGAAGCTTTCTTT.

This clone is a singleton in its sample. The gene calls are TRBV6-1 and TRBJ1-3; D gene uncertain. The V end lost 4 bases, the J end lost 5 bases, and 6 bases lay between the germline ends. CDR1 is MNHNS, CDR2 SASEGT, per germline. There are 12 residues in the CDR3. CDR3 region: CASSAQRNTIYF. CDR3 DNA sequence: TGTGCCAGCAGTGCACAGAGAAACACCATATATTTT.

The V call is TRBV6-1, the J call TRBJ1-5; D is undetermined. In germline, CDR1 is MNHNS, CDR2 SASEGT. The length of the CDR3 is 15 residues. The V gene lost 4 bases and the J gene lost 2 bases, with 12 bases spanning the gap. CDR3 amino acids: CASSVWGFGNQPQHF. The CDR3 nucleotides are TGTGCCAGCAGTGTCTGGGGATTTGGCAATCAGCCCCAGCATTTT.

This sequence joins TRBV5-6 and TRBJ1-6, with 7 bases that match TRBD1. The CDR3 totals 19 residues. Germline V gene lookup returns CDR1 SGHDT and CDR2 YYEEEE. V gave up 4 bases and J gave up 0 bases; unmatched junction bases: 13. The CDR3 reads CASSTPRGQLSSYNSPLHF. CDR3 bases: TGTGCCAGCAGCACCCCCCGGGGACAGCTGAGCTCCTATAATTCACCCCTCCACTTT.

The chain couples TRBV7-6 to TRBJ1-1; D gene uncertain. The V gene lost 4 bases and the J gene lost 4 bases, with 7 bases spanning the gap. The length of the CDR3 is 12 residues. Germline V gene sequence: CDR1 SGHVS, CDR2 FNYEAQ. DNA for the CDR3: TGTGCCAGCAGCTCGAGGACCACTGAAGCTTTCTTT. Its translation is CASSSRTTEAFF.

This sequence joins TRBV4-3 and TRBJ2-7; 9 positions match TRBD1. Germline trimming cut 1 base from V and 3 bases from J; bases unmatched to any gene: 1. The CDR3 has 14 amino acids. From germline, CDR1 is LGHNA and CDR2 YSLEER. CDR3 bases: TGCGCCAGCAGCCAAGCGGGACAGGGCTACGAGCAGTACTTC. This sequence encodes CASSQAGQGYEQYF.

V is TRBV6-1 and J is TRBJ1-2; TRBD1 might be the D (6 bases). The CDR3 is 15 amino acids. Germline V gives CDR1 MNHNS, CDR2 SASEGT. Trimming stripped 5 bases from V and 8 bases from J, with 21 bases between. The CDR3 spells CASSPSVPGQRGYTF. The CDR3 nucleotides read TGTGCCAGCAGTCCCAGCGTACCGGGACAACGGGGCTACACCTTC.

The genes are TRBV5-6 and TRBJ2-3; TRBD1 is a possible D gene (6 bases). Trimming left V 0 bases short and J 0 bases short, with 14 bases between. CDR3 length equals 17 residues. CDR1 is SGHDT, CDR2 YYEEEE, per germline. CDR3 DNA: TGTGCCAGCAGCTTGGTTGGACAGTGGGAGAGCACAGATACGCAGTATTTT. Encoded protein: CASSLVGQWESTDTQYF.

The V and J genes are TRBV5-4 and TRBJ2-5; D may match TRBD1 or TRBD2 (5 bases each). The germline V gene encodes CDR1 SGHNT and CDR2 YYREEE (reference sequence). V was trimmed by 3 bases and J by 4 bases, leaving 13 bases between them. This CDR3 contains 14 residues. CDR3 sequence: CASSSRAGAETQYF. CDR3 bases: TGTGCCAGCAGCTCCAGGGCGGGTGCAGAGACCCAGTACTTC.

By share, this clone ranks as hyperexpanded. The gene calls are TRBV19 and TRBJ1-1, with a possible D match to TRBD1 (5 bases). The CDR3 contains 15 residues. Looked up from germline, CDR1 is LNHDA and CDR2 is SQIVND (reference sequence). V lost 8 bases, J lost 0 bases, and 16 bases lay in between. The CDR3 protein is CASFSRGTLNTEAFF. The CDR3 DNA sequence: TGTGCCAGTTTTTCTAGGGGTACTTTGAACACTGAAGCTTTCTTT.

V and J are TRBV28 and TRBJ2-7; a weak D match, TRBD1 (5 bases). Germline assignment: CDR1 MDHEN and CDR2 SYDVKM. There are 15 residues in the CDR3. Trimming pared 6 bases from V and 3 bases from J, leaving 18 bases between. CDR3 nucleotides: TGTGCCAGCAGATCTAAGGGGCGCGGAGACTACGAGCAGTACTTC. It translates to CASRSKGRGDYEQYF.

This chain links TRBV9 with TRBJ2-3, with 8 bases that match TRBD1. This CDR3 comprises 17 residues. Losses at the gene ends were 4 bases for V and 0 bases for J; bases not matched to a gene: 10. Germline CDR1 is SGDLS and CDR2 is YYNGEE. The CDR3 spells CASSSRPGGASTDTQYF. DNA for the CDR3: TGTGCCAGCAGCTCTCGCCCAGGGGGCGCCAGCACAGATACGCAGTATTTT. Drawing the rest from reference TRBV9 and TRBJ2-3, the complete variable domain is DSGVTQTPKHLITATGQRVTLRCSPRSGDLSVYWYQQSLDQGLQFLIQYYNGEERAKGNILERFSAQQFPDLHSELNLSSLELGDSALYFCASSSRPGGASTDTQYFGPGTRLTVL.

This sequence joins TRBV5-5 and TRBJ2-1; TRBD1 is a possible D gene (6 bases). CDR3 length: 16 residues. CDR1 is SGHKS, CDR2 YYEKEE, per germline (reference sequence). Trimming shortened V by 0 bases and J by 3 bases, and 13 bases separated the two germline ends. Here the CDR3 reads CASSLAWAGDYNEQFF. CDR3 bases: TGTGCCAGCAGCTTGGCCTGGGCAGGGGACTACAATGAGCAGTTCTTC. The full variable domain, its missing parts supplied by reference TRBV5-5 and TRBJ2-1, is DAGVTQSPTHLIKTRGQQVTLRCSPISGHKSVSWYQQVLGQGPQFIFQYYEKEERGRGNFPDRFSARQFPNYSSELNVNALLLGDSALYLCASSLAWAGDYNEQFFGPGTRLTVL.